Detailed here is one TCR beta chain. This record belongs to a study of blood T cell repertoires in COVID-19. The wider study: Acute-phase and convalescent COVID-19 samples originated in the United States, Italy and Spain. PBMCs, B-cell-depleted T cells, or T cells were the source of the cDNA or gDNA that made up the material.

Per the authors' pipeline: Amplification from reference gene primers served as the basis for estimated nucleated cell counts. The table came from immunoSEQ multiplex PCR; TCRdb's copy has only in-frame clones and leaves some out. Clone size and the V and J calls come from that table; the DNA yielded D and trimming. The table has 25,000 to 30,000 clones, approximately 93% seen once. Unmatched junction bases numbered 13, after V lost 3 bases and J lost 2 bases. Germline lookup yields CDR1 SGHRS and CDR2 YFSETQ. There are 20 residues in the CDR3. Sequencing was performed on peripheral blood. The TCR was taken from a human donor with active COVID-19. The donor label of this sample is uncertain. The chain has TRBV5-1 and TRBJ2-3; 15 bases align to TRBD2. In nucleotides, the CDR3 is TGCGCCAGCAGCTCCGACTGGACTAGCGGGGGGGCCGGAAACACAGATACGCAGTATTTT. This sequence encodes CASSSDWTSGGAGNTDTQYF.